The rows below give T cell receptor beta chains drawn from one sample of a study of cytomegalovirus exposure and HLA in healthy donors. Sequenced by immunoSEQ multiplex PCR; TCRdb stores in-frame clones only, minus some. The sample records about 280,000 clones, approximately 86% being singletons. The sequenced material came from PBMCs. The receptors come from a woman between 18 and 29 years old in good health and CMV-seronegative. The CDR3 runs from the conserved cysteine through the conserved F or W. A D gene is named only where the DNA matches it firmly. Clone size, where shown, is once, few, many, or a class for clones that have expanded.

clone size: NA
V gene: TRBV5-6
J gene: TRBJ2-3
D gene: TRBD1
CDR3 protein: CASSLKGGFGDTQYF
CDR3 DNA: TGTGCCAGCAGCTTGAAAGGGGGCTTCGGAGATACGCAGTATTTT

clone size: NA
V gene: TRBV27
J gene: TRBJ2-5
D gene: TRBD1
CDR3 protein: CASSLLGGEETQYF
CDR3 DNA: TGTGCCAGCAGTTTGTTAGGGGGCGAGGAGACCCAGTACTTC

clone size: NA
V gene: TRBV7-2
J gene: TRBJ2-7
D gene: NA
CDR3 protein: CASSLLYEQYF
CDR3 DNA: TGTGCCAGCAGCTTGCTATACGAGCAGTACTTC

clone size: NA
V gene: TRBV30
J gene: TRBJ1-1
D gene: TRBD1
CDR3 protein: CAWSASDRDNTEAFF
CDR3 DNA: TGTGCCTGGAGCGCGAGCGACAGGGACAACACTGAAGCTTTCTTT

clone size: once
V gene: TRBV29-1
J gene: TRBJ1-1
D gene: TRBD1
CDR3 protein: CSGRDRTYTEAFF
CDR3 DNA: TGCAGCGGGAGGGACAGAACATACACTGAAGCTTTCTTT

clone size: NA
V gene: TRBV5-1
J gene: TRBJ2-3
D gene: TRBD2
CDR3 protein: CASSPGTSGYTDTQYF
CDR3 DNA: TGCGCCAGCAGCCCCGGGACTAGCGGATACACAGATACGCAGTATTTT

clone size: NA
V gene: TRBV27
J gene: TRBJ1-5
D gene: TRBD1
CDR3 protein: CASTQLGGTGVSQPQHF
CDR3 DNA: TGTGCCAGCACCCAACTGGGCGGGACAGGGGTCAGCCAGCCCCAGCATTTT

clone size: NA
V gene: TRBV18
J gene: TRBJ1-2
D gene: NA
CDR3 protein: CASSLSSGHNYGYTF
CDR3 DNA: TGTGCCAGCTCACTTTCTTCGGGACATAACTATGGCTACACCTTC

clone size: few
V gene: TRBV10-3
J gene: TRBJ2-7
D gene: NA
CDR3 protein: CAISESQEQYF
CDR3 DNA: TGTGCCATCAGTGAGTCTCAAGAGCAGTACTTC

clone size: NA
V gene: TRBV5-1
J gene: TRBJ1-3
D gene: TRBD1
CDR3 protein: CASSLVGQLSGNTIYF
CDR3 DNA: TGCGCCAGCAGCTTGGTGGGACAGCTCTCTGGAAACACCATATATTTT

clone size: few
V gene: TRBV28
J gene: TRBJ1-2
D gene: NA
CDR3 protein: CASSGAAYGYTF
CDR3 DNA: TGTGCCAGCAGTGGGGCGGCCTATGGCTACACCTTC

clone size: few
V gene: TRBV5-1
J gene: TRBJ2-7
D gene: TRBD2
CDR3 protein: CASKLAGVDEQYF
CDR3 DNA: TGCGCCAGCAAACTAGCGGGAGTTGACGAGCAGTACTTC

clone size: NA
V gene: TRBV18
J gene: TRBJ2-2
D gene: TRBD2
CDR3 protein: CASSPEVAGVVGELFF
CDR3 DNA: TGTGCCAGCTCACCAGAGGTAGCGGGAGTCGTCGGGGAGCTGTTTTTT

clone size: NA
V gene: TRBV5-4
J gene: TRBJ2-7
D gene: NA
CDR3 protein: CASSLGSGAHYEQYF
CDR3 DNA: TGTGCCAGCAGCCTGGGGAGCGGAGCACACTACGAGCAGTACTTC

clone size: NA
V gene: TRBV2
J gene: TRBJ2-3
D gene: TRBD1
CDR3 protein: CASSLSRGPEDTQYF
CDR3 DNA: TGTGCCAGCAGTCTTTCCAGGGGGCCTGAAGATACGCAGTATTTT

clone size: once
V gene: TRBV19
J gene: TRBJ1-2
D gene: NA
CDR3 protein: CASSPTIITTGFYGYTF
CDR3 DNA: TGTGCCAGTAGTCCTACTATTATAACAACAGGGTTCTATGGCTACACCTTC

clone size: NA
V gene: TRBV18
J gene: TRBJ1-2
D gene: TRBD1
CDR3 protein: CASSPAQTGRYGYTF
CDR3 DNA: TGTGCCAGCTCACCCGCCCAGACAGGGCGCTATGGCTACACCTTC

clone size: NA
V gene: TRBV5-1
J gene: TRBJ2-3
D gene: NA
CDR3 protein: CASSPFGQGADTQYF
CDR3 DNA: TGCGCCAGCAGCCCCTTTGGGCAGGGCGCAGATACGCAGTATTTT

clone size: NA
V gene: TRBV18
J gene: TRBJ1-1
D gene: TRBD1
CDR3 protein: CASSSSDRENTEAFF
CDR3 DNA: TGTGCCAGCTCATCGTCGGACAGGGAAAACACTGAAGCTTTCTTT

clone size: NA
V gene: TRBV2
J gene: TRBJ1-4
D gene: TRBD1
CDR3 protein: CASSPRTGGGKKLFF
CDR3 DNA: TGTGCCAGCAGTCCTAGGACAGGAGGGGGAAAAAAACTGTTTTTT

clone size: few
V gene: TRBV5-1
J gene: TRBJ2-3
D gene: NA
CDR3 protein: CASSLGTFTDTQYF
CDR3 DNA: TGCGCCAGCAGCTTGGGGACTTTTACAGATACGCAGTATTTT

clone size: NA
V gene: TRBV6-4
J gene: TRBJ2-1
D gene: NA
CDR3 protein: CASSDSGGGAYNEQFF
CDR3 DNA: TGTGCCAGCAGTGACTCGGGAGGGGGGGCCTACAATGAGCAGTTCTTC

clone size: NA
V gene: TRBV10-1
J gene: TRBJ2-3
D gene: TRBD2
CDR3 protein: CASSVQRGCTDTQYF
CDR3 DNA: TGCGCCAGCAGTGTCCAGCGGGGGTGCACAGATACGCAGTATTTT

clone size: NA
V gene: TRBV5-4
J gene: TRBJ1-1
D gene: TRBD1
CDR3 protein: CASSLRTGGDTEAFF
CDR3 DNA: TGTGCCAGCAGCTTGAGGACAGGGGGCGACACTGAAGCTTTCTTT

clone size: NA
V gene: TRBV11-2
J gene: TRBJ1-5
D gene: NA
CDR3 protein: CASSGQINQPQHF
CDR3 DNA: TGTGCCAGCAGCGGACAGATCAATCAGCCCCAGCATTTT

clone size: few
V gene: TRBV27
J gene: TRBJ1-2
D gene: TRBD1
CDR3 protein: CASSTRTGYGYTF
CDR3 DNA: TGTGCCAGCAGTACCCGGACAGGGTATGGCTACACCTTC

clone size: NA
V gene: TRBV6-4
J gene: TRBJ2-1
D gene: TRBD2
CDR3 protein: CASSDSLAGGSSSYNEQFF
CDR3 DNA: TGTGCCAGCAGTGACTCGCTAGCGGGGGGGTCCAGCTCCTACAATGAGCAGTTCTTC

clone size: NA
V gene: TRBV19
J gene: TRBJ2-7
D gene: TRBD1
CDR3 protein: CASSIGTGLISYEQYF
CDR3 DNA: TGTGCCAGTAGTATTGGGACAGGTCTCATCTCCTACGAGCAGTACTTC

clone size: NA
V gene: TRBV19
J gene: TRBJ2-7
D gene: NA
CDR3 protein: CASSTQGTSYEQYF
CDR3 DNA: TGTGCCAGTTCTACACAGGGGACTTCCTACGAGCAGTACTTC

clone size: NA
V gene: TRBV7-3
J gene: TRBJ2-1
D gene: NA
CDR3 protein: CASSLPPYNEQFF
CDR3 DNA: TGTGCCAGCAGCTTACCTCCCTACAATGAGCAGTTCTTC

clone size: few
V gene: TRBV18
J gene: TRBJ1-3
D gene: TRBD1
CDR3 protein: CASSGDRGGNTIYF
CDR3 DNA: TGTGCCAGCTCGGGCGACAGGGGCGGAAACACCATATATTTT

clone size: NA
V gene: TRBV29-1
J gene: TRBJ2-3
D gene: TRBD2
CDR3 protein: CSVSAGGRTDTQYF
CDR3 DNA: TGCAGCGTTTCAGCGGGGGGCCGCACAGATACGCAGTATTTT

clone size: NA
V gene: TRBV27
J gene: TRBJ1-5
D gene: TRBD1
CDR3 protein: CASSSDRGLGNQPQHF
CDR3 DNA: TGTGCCAGCAGTTCGGACAGGGGGCTAGGGAATCAGCCCCAGCATTTT

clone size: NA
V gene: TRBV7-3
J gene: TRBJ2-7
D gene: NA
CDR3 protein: CASSSGNSYEQYF
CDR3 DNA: TGTGCCAGCAGCTCCGGTAACTCCTACGAGCAGTACTTC

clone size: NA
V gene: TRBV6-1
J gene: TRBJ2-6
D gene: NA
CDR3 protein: CASSGGNSGANVLTF
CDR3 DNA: TGTGCCAGCAGTGGAGGCAACTCTGGGGCCAACGTCCTGACTTTC

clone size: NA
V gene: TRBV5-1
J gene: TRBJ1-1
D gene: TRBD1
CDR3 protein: CASSFTGGAFTEAFF
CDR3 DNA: TGCGCCAGCAGCTTCACAGGGGGCGCGTTTACTGAAGCTTTCTTT

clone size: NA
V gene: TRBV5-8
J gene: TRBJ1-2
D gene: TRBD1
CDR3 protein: CASSIGQADYGYTF
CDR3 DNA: TGTGCCAGCAGCATCGGACAGGCCGACTATGGCTACACCTTC

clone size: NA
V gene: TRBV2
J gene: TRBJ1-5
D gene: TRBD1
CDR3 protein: CASSEEGGGNQPQHF
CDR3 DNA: TGTGCCAGCAGTGAAGAAGGGGGCGGCAATCAGCCCCAGCATTTT

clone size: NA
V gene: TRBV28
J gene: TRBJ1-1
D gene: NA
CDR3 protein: CASSQPGTSDTEAFF
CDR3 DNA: TGTGCCAGCAGTCAACCCGGGACTTCGGACACTGAAGCTTTCTTT

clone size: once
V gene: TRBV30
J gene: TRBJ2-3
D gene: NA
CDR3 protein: CAWSVPRLLDTQYF
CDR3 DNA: TGTGCCTGGAGTGTCCCCCGGTTACTCGATACGCAGTATTTT

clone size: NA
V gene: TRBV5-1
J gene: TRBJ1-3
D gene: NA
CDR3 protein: CASSFTGWGNTIYF
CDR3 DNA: TGCGCCAGCAGCTTTACAGGGTGGGGAAACACCATATATTTT

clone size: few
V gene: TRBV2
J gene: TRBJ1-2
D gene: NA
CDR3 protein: CASRGTSNYGYTF
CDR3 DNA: TGTGCCAGCAGGGGGACAAGCAACTATGGCTACACCTTC

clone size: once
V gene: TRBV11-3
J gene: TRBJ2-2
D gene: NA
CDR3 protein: CASRRASGGELFF
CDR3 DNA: TGTGCCAGCAGGCGGGCATCGGGGGGGGAGCTGTTTTTT